Below, 18 T cell receptor gamma chains from the same sample are listed, as sequenced in a study of Vδ1+ human thymocytes. Notes on the study in general: Highly polyclonal TRG and TRD repertoires with Gaussian CDR3 length distributions appeared in thymus.

These receptors have no known antigen. RNA was extracted from the cells and then reverse transcribed. Multiplex PCR used pooled V-gene forward primers and a constant-region reverse primer to amplify CDR3s. TCRdb re-called the multiplex PCR reads using CATT. The table shows approximately 20,000 gamma-chain clones, with roughly an eighth occurring only once. Sequenced material: Vdelta1+ gamma-delta thymocytes from the thymus. Indicated subset: FACS-sorted CD3+ TCRalphabeta- TCRVdelta1+ TCRVdelta2- thymocytes. These TCRs come from a child younger than two who had congenital heart surgery.

For this clone: Other DNA sequences of this sample code for an identical CDR3. The chain uses TRGV8 and TRGJP2. The CDR3 runs to 15 residues. Looked up from germline, CDR1 is VENAVY and CDR2 is YDSYNSRV. The trim removed 3 bases at V and 0 bases at J, leaving 4 bases unmatched. CDR3 in amino acids: CATWDRHSSDWIKTF. The CDR3 bases are TGTGCCACCTGGGATCGGCATAGTAGTGATTGGATCAAGACGTTT.

The chain is built from TRGV3 and TRGJP2. CDR3 length: 13 amino acids. Germline V gene sequence: CDR1 VTNTFY, CDR2 YDVSTARD (reference sequence). The J segment lost 6 bases and the V segment lost 3 bases, leaving 4 bases of the junction unmatched. Here the CDR3 DNA reads TGTGCCACCTGGGACCCCGGTGATTGGATCAAGACGTTT. Encoded protein: CATWDPGDWIKTF.

This clone was counted only a few times. This sequence joins TRGV9 and TRGJP2. V dropped 4 bases and J dropped 10; count of bases not matched to a gene: 9. The CDR3 totals 13 residues. CDR1 and CDR2 (germline): GITISATS, ISYDGTV (reference sequence). The DNA for the CDR3 is TGTGCCTTGTGGGATATGGGGGCTTGGATCAAGACGTTT. Protein sequence: CALWDMGAWIKTF.

The table lists this clone with a count of one. The junction does not match germline at one end; this may be a read error. The chain carries TRGV4 and TRGJP2. The CDR3 is 16 residues long. The germline V gene encodes CDR1 EGSTGY and CDR2 YDSYTSSV. CDR3 DNA sequence: TGTGCCACCTGGAATGGGCCCCGGTGTAGTGATTGGATCAAGACGTTT. Protein sequence: CATWNGPRCSDWIKTF.

V is TRGV2 and J is TRGJ1 or TRGJ2. Per the germline V gene, CDR1 is EGSNGY and CDR2 is YDSYNSKV. V shed 4 bases and J 11 bases; nucleotides not matched to a gene: 11. This CDR3 has 12 residues. In nucleotides, the CDR3 is TGTGCCACCTGGGATGGGCGGAGGGAGAAACTCTTT. It encodes CATWDGRREKLF.

This clone was detected only a few times. This chain uses TRGV2 with TRGJP2. J was trimmed by 3 bases and V by 0 bases; bases with no gene match: 13. Germline V lookup: CDR1 EGSNGY, CDR2 YDSYNSKV. The CDR3 length is 18 residues. The CDR3 bases are TGTGCCACCTGGGACGGGCTGTTATCCGGTGGTAGTGATTGGATCAAGACGTTT. Its translation is CATWDGLLSGGSDWIKTF.

In its sample, this clone was seen a few times. Other nucleotide sequences in the sample specify the same CDR3. The rearrangement joins TRGV9 to TRGJ1 or TRGJ2. CDR3 length: 14 residues. Germline loops: CDR1 GITISATS, CDR2 ISYDGTV (reference sequence). V trimming: 3 bases; J trimming: 0 bases; junction bases outside the gene matches: 5. The CDR3 sequence: CALWEPWNYYKKLF. The CDR3 nucleotides read TGTGCCTTGTGGGAGCCTTGGAATTATTATAAGAAACTCTTT.

V usage is TRGV4 and J usage is TRGJP2. Losses at the gene ends were 1 base for V and 0 bases for J; bases not matched to a gene: 11. The germline V gene has CDR1 EGSTGY and CDR2 YDSYTSSV. This CDR3 has 18 amino acids. The CDR3 DNA is TGTGCCACCTGGGATGGTCTAGACTGTGATAGTAGTGATTGGATCAAGACGTTT. It codes for CATWDGLDCDSSDWIKTF.

For this clone: Other nucleotide sequences from this sample produce the same CDR3. This rearrangement joins TRGV9 to TRGJP2. Germline CDR1 is GITISATS and CDR2 is ISYDGTV (reference sequence). The CDR3 sequence is 14 residues long. V was clipped by 1 base and J by 3 bases; unmatched bases: 2. CDR3 sequence (DNA): TGTGCCTTGTGGGAGGTCCGTAGTGATTGGATCAAGACGTTT. This encodes CALWEVRSDWIKTF.

This clone was seen a few times. The chain employs TRGV3 and TRGJ1 or TRGJ2. The CDR3 sequence is 15 residues long. Trimming at V came to 1 base and at J to 0 bases, leaving 6 bases not matched to a gene. From germline, CDR1 is VTNTFY and CDR2 YDVSTARD (reference sequence). The CDR3 bases are TGTGCCACCTGGGACAGCCTACTGAATTATTATAAGAAACTCTTT. Its protein is CATWDSLLNYYKKLF.

Only a few counts were recorded for this clone. J is TRGJP2 and V is TRGV4. The CDR3 runs 15 residues. V gave up 0 bases and J gave up 6 bases; unmatched junction bases: 7. Looked up from germline, CDR1 is EGSTGY and CDR2 is YDSYTSSV. CDR3 region: CATWDGPRGDWIKTF. CDR3 nucleotide sequence: TGTGCCACCTGGGATGGGCCCCGGGGTGATTGGATCAAGACGTTT.

Comment on this clone: This may be a read error: a much more frequent sequence differs by one nucleotide. Other DNA sequences in this sample translate to the same CDR3. The V and J genes are TRGV3 and TRGJ1 or TRGJ2. Germline V gene data show CDR1 as VTNTFY and CDR2 as YDVSTARD (reference sequence). The CDR3 runs 14 residues. Trimming cost V 0 bases and J 1 base; bases outside gene matches: 3. CDR3 protein: CATWDRQNYYKKLF. The CDR3, as DNA: TGTGCCACCTGGGACAGGCAAAATTATTATAAGAAACTCTTT.

This clone was counted a few times. The chain is built from TRGV3 and TRGJ1 or TRGJ2. Germline V gene lookup returns CDR1 VTNTFY and CDR2 YDVSTARD (reference sequence). The trim removed 1 base at V and 11 bases at J, leaving 2 bases unmatched. This CDR3 has 10 amino acids. CDR3 bases: TGTGCCACCTGGGACAGAGAGAAACTCTTT. It is translated as CATWDREKLF.

This clone is labeled as medium-sized (0.01 to 0.1%). This specimen includes other DNA sequences encoding the same CDR3. The chain links TRGV4 to TRGJ1 or TRGJ2. The V gene end was trimmed by 0 bases and the J gene end by 4 bases; junction bases not matched to a gene: 3. Germline V gene sequence: CDR1 EGSTGY, CDR2 YDSYTSSV. The CDR3 consists of 13 residues. CDR3 residues: CATWDGPYYKKLF. The CDR3 DNA follows: TGTGCCACCTGGGATGGGCCGTATTATAAGAAACTCTTT.

This clone was seen only a few times. V is TRGV9 and J is TRGJ1 or TRGJ2. The CDR3 has 14 residues. Germline CDR1 GITISATS, CDR2 ISYDGTV (reference sequence). V lost 2 bases and J lost 8; bases outside the gene matches: 12. This chain's CDR3 is CALWEARLAHKKLF. CDR3 bases: TGTGCCTTGTGGGAGGCCCGATTGGCGCATAAGAAACTCTTT.

Relative to its sample, this clone is medium-sized. This rearrangement joins TRGV9 to TRGJ1 or TRGJ2. The CDR3 consists of 12 residues. CDR1 GITISATS and CDR2 ISYDGTV come from the germline V gene (reference sequence). V shed 3 bases and J 3 bases; nucleotides not matched to a gene: 2. The CDR3 coding sequence is TGTGCCTTGTGGGAGTGTTATTATAAGAAACTCTTT. It translates to CALWECYYKKLF.

This clone was counted a few times. V usage is TRGV4 and J usage is TRGJ1 or TRGJ2. The CDR3 extends over 13 amino acids. V lost 0 bases, J lost 9 bases, and 8 bases stayed unmatched. Germline V CDR1 and CDR2: EGSTGY, YDSYTSSV. CDR3 DNA sequence: TGTGCCACCTGGGATGGGCCTTTCGGTAAGAAACTCTTT. Protein sequence: CATWDGPFGKKLF.

This clone was counted a few times. This chain links TRGV9 with TRGJ1 or TRGJ2. This CDR3 spans 15 amino acids. V trimming: 2 bases; J trimming: 1 base; junction bases outside the gene matches: 8. Looked up from germline, CDR1 is GITISATS and CDR2 is ISYDGTV (reference sequence). The CDR3 coding sequence is TGTGCCTTGTGGGAGGCTTACACCAATTATTATAAGAAACTCTTT. Amino acid sequence: CALWEAYTNYYKKLF.